This T cell receptor beta chain was identified in a study of human T cells and chemical hapten exposure. Time point reported: healthy volunteer bleed at 6 weeks. It was from unfractionated whole blood that total RNA was extracted. Trimming pared 7 bases from V and 8 bases from J, leaving 17 bases between. CDR1 and CDR2 (germline): MNHEY, SVGAGI. The CDR3 runs to 13 residues. This clonotype was counted between two and nine times. TCRdb redid the calling of the RACE reads with MiXCR, one entry per CDR3 protein. Among about 37,000 distinct CDR3 sequences, 4.5% to 5.5% were seen once, and the ten largest hold 9.5% to 15%.

This chain uses TRBV6-5 with TRBJ1-1; D unresolved. Sequenced sample: whole blood. This TCR came from a human donor in good health. Some clones in this sample may be carry-over from other donors' samples. CDR3 nucleotides: TGTGCCAGCAACCTCCCGGGCGGATGGGAAGCTTTCTTT. It encodes CASNLPGGWEAFF.